The next 29 T cell receptor beta chains were all read from a single sample in a study of T cells in Graves' hyperthyroidism and ophthalmopathy. The source material, RNA transcripts, was used to amplify TCR beta CDR3 regions. Researchers ran a first-round RT-PCR on the TCR CDR3 using the HTBI primer set. TCRdb analysed the multiplex PCR reads with MiXCR anew, one entry per CDR3 protein. This sample has approximately 330,000 distinct CDR3 sequences, with 18% found just once. The material sequenced was blood. Receptor source: a woman aged 50 to 60 with Graves' hyperthyroidism.

Comment on this clonotype: Sequence at one end of the junction differs from germline and may be a read error. V gene TRBV5-4 combines with J gene TRBJ2-5; possible D gene TRBD1, 6 bases. The CDR3 is 14 amino acids. Looked up from germline, CDR1 is SGHNT and CDR2 is YYREEE (reference sequence). The CDR3 region has the DNA TGTGCCGGCAGCTTGGCGGGCAGGGGTGAGACCCAGTACTTC. It specifies CAGSLAGRGETQYF.

There are many counts of this clonotype. The chain's CDR3 is CASSGWGGRQPQHF. The CDR3 region has the DNA TGTGCCAGCTCCGGGTGGGGGGGCAGACAGCCCCAGCATTTT. The chain links TRBV28 to TRBJ1-5; D perhaps matches TRBD1 (6 bases). Germline V gene lookup returns CDR1 MDHEN and CDR2 SYDVKM. The V end lost 8 bases, the J end lost 7 bases, and 18 bases lay between the germline ends. The CDR3 has 14 residues.

This chain joins TRBV19 and TRBJ1-6; D is unclear. Germline-derived CDR1 and CDR2 are LNHDA and SQIVND (reference sequence). Between the trimmed V and J ends, which lost 8 bases and 10 bases, there was a span of 12 bases. The CDR3 length is 12 residues. CDR3 sequence (DNA): TGTGCCAGTCCTTACGACTTGTCACCCCTCCACTTT. This sequence encodes CASPYDLSPLHF.

This clonotype showed up many times. V is TRBV12-3 or TRBV12-4 and J is TRBJ1-5, with 10 bases that match TRBD1. The CDR3 contains 17 residues. Trimming cost V 6 bases and J 3 bases; bases outside gene matches: 11. The CDR3 bases are TGTGCCAGCAGGGGAGGACAGGGGGGGATCATCAATCAGCCCCAGCATTTT. This encodes CASRGGQGGIINQPQHF.

This chain uses TRBV25-1 with TRBJ1-1, with a possible D match to TRBD1 (5 bases). The CDR3 has 16 amino acids. In germline, CDR1 is MGHDK, CDR2 SYGVNS. Trimming pared 1 base from V and 1 base from J, leaving 13 bases between. DNA for the CDR3: TGTGCCAGCAGTGAATCGAGGGGAAGGGGGAACACTGAAGCTTTCTTT. Protein: CASSESRGRGNTEAFF.

The J gene is TRBJ2-1, the V gene TRBV6-2 or TRBV6-3; 7 bases align to TRBD2. Germline CDR1 reads MNHEY; CDR2 reads SVGEGT. V shed 5 bases and J 14 bases; nucleotides not matched to a gene: 9. The CDR3 runs to 12 residues. CDR3 bases: TGTGCCAGCAGTGCAGGGACTACCGCGGAGTTCTTC. It encodes CASSAGTTAEFF.

V usage is TRBV5-1 and J usage is TRBJ2-2; 9 nucleotides align to TRBD2. V lost 4 bases to trimming and J lost 7 bases; unmatched junction nucleotides: 14. The V gene's germline CDR1 is SGHRS and CDR2 YFSETQ. The CDR3 spans 17 residues. CDR3 DNA sequence: TGCGCCAGCAGCGCTCCTGAGGCGGGAGGGCCCCACGGGGAGCTGTTTTTT. Its protein is CASSAPEAGGPHGELFF.

This clonotype appeared a few times. The genes are TRBV20-1 and TRBJ2-3; 8 bases agree with TRBD2. Germline V CDR1 and CDR2: DFQATT, SNEGSKA (reference sequence). V was pared by 6 bases and J by 0 bases, with 14 bases of the junction left unmatched. The CDR3 is made up of 17 amino acids. DNA for the CDR3: TGCAGTGCCCACGGGGGGAACAGCGGGGGCAGCACAGATACGCAGTATTTT. As protein: CSAHGGNSGGSTDTQYF.

Ten or more counts support this clonotype. The chain links TRBV5-1 to TRBJ2-5, with 13 bases aligning to TRBD2. Per the germline V gene, CDR1 is SGHRS and CDR2 is YFSETQ. CDR3 length equals 16 residues. With 4 bases clipped from V and 2 bases from J, the junction kept 5 bases outside the gene matches. In nucleotides, the CDR3 is TGCGCCAGCAGCAACCGACTAGCGGGAGGTCAAGAGACCCAGTACTTC. This sequence encodes CASSNRLAGGQETQYF.

About this clonotype itself: Mismatch with germline at one junction end may stem from a read error. This chain links TRBV5-1 with TRBJ1-2, with TRBD1 as a possible D gene (5 bases). The germline V gene has CDR1 SGHRS and CDR2 YFSETQ. This CDR3 spans 13 amino acids. This CDR3 is CASSLEGTNGYTF. CDR3 bases: TGCGCCAGCAGTTTGGAAGGGACTAATGGCTACACCTTC.

Ten or more counts support this clonotype. V is TRBV20-1 and J is TRBJ2-2; 11 bases line up with TRBD2. The length of the CDR3 is 16 residues. The germline CDR1 and CDR2 sequences are DFQATT and SNEGSKA (reference sequence). Germline trimming cut 1 base from V and 1 base from J; bases unmatched to any gene: 2. The CDR3 DNA reads as TGCAGTGCTAGAGTCGGGACTAGCGGGAACACCGGGGAGCTGTTTTTT. This gives the protein CSARVGTSGNTGELFF.

J is TRBJ2-1 and V is TRBV3-1; 7 nucleotides line up with TRBD2. The V and J ends lost 6 bases and 4 bases, in that order; junction bases with no gene match: 9. The CDR3 loop spans 15 amino acids. Germline CDR1 and CDR2: LGHDT and YNNKEL (reference sequence). CDR3 protein: CASRFTGGGYNEQFF. The CDR3 DNA follows: TGTGCCAGCAGATTCACTGGCGGGGGTTACAATGAGCAGTTCTTC.

The chain links TRBV14 to TRBJ2-3, with D maybe TRBD2 (6 bases). Germline loops: CDR1 SGHDN, CDR2 FVKESK. Deletions cut 4 bases from V and 7 bases from J, with 15 bases between. The CDR3 is made up of 14 amino acids. The CDR3 protein is CASSPVAAPYTQYF. The CDR3 DNA sequence: TGTGCCAGCAGCCCAGTAGCGGCTCCATATACGCAGTATTTT.

This clonotype was counted between two and nine times. The chain has TRBV6-2 or TRBV6-3 and TRBJ2-1; D is unresolved. The V gene's germline CDR1 is MNHEY and CDR2 SVGEGT. V was trimmed by 3 bases and J by 7 bases, leaving 22 bases between them. This CDR3 contains 17 residues. The CDR3 DNA reads TGTGCCAGCAGTTATAGACTTGGGAACCCTGAGGATAATGAGCAGTTCTTC. Protein sequence: CASSYRLGNPEDNEQFF.

The genes are TRBV20-1 and TRBJ2-2; unclear D gene. Trimming stripped 0 bases from V and 6 bases from J, with 5 bases between. Germline lookup yields CDR1 DFQATT and CDR2 SNEGSKA (reference sequence). CDR3 size: 12 residues. DNA of the CDR3: TGCAGTGCTAGAGAGGGGTCCGGGGAGCTGTTTTTT. It translates to CSAREGSGELFF.

There are many counts of this clonotype. The V gene is TRBV11-3, the J gene TRBJ2-1; no clear D gene. V was clipped by 5 bases and J by 5 bases, with 16 bases between them. Per the germline V gene, CDR1 is SGHNT and CDR2 is YENEEA. There are 15 residues in the CDR3. For the CDR3, the DNA is TGTGCCAGCAGCGGATACGGTATGGGCCACAATGAGCAGTTCTTC. The encoded protein is CASSGYGMGHNEQFF.

The chain is built from TRBV9 and TRBJ1-2, with 8 bases aligning to TRBD1. CDR1 is SGDLS and CDR2 is YYNGEE in the germline V gene. V shed 0 bases and J 4 bases; nucleotides not matched to a gene: 5. The CDR3 sequence is 15 residues long. In nucleotides, the CDR3 is TGTGCCAGCAGCGTAGGGAACAGGGGGGGCTATGGCTACACCTTC. Its translation is CASSVGNRGGYGYTF.

This clonotype came up a few times. This chain uses TRBV3-1 with TRBJ2-2; 8 positions match TRBD2. J gave up 3 bases and V 3 bases, and 3 bases lay outside the gene matches. The CDR3 runs to 15 residues. CDR1 is LGHDT, CDR2 YNNKEL, per germline (reference sequence). The CDR3 DNA sequence: TGTGCCAGCAGCCAGCGGACTAGCCACACCGGGGAGCTGTTTTTT. Translating gives CASSQRTSHTGELFF.

Many counts were recorded for this clonotype. The CDR3 DNA reads as TGTGCCAGCAGCCCCGGGACAGGGGTTCACGAGCAGTACTTC. Translated: CASSPGTGVHEQYF. The chain employs TRBV28 and TRBJ2-7; TRBD1 matches 10 bases. This CDR3 region has 14 residues. With 6 bases clipped from V and 5 bases from J, the junction kept 7 bases outside the gene matches. CDR1 is MDHEN and CDR2 is SYDVKM in the germline V gene.

V usage is TRBV6-1 and J usage is TRBJ2-4, with a possible D match to TRBD1 (6 bases). The CDR3 runs 12 residues. Germline-derived CDR1 and CDR2 are MNHNS and SASEGT. V was pared by 5 bases and J by 7 bases, with 9 bases between. The CDR3 region is CASSPDSNIQYF. DNA for the CDR3: TGTGCCAGCAGTCCGGACAGCAACATTCAGTACTTC.

This clonotype was seen ten or more times. The gene calls are TRBV3-1 and TRBJ2-1; no reliable D call. Germline assignment: CDR1 LGHDT and CDR2 YNNKEL (reference sequence). Trimming left V 1 base short and J 2 bases short, with 9 bases between. The CDR3 contains 15 residues. CDR3 coding DNA: TGTGCCAGCAGCCAAGGCGGAGAAACCTACAATGAGCAGTTCTTC. Protein sequence: CASSQGGETYNEQFF.

This clonotype was seen ten or more times. The rearrangement joins TRBV11-2 to TRBJ2-5; D not certain. Germline V gives CDR1 SGHAT, CDR2 FQNNGV. Trimming removed 5 bases from V and 1 base from J, with 14 bases in between. This CDR3 contains 15 residues. CDR3 region: CASSPLWGIQETQYF. The CDR3 DNA reads TGTGCCAGCAGCCCACTGTGGGGAATCCAAGAGACCCAGTACTTC.

This clonotype was picked up a small number of times. The chain has TRBV9 and TRBJ2-1, with a possible D match to TRBD2 (7 bases). V was shortened by 3 bases and J by 9 bases, with 19 bases between the two germline ends. There are 15 residues in the CDR3. CDR1 and CDR2 (germline): SGDLS, YYNGEE. Here the CDR3 DNA reads TGTGCCAGCAGCGCTATAGGGGGGGGGCCGGTTGAGCAGTTCTTC. Translation gives CASSAIGGGPVEQFF.

This clonotype was seen a handful of times. The chain is built from TRBV6-5 and TRBJ1-2; 11 bases fit TRBD1. The CDR3 totals 16 residues. V was clipped by 2 bases and J by 8 bases; unmatched bases: 10. Per germline, CDR1 MNHEY and CDR2 SVGAGI. The CDR3: CASSYTTGTGGIGYTF. Here the CDR3 DNA reads TGTGCCAGCAGTTACACAACCGGGACAGGGGGTATCGGCTACACCTTC.

There are many counts of this clonotype. V usage is TRBV2 and J usage is TRBJ2-5, with no clear D. Germline V gene sequence: CDR1 SNHLY, CDR2 FYNNEI. V was pared by 7 bases and J by 5 bases, with 14 bases between. The CDR3 contains 13 residues. CDR3 protein: CASTGFLGETQYF. CDR3 DNA: TGTGCCAGCACCGGTTTTCTGGGGGAGACCCAGTACTTC.

This clonotype was recorded at least ten times. Relative to the germline gene, one junction end is altered; a read error may explain this. The chain employs TRBV28 and TRBJ1-1; no firm D call. CDR3 size: 12 residues. From germline, CDR1 is MDHEN and CDR2 SYDVKM. CDR3 nucleotide sequence: TGCGCCAGCAGCGGTGGTAACACTGAAGCTTTCTTT. This sequence encodes CASSGGNTEAFF.

The chain carries TRBV28 and TRBJ1-2; D is possibly TRBD1 (5 bases). From germline, CDR1 is MDHEN and CDR2 SYDVKM. This CDR3 comprises 15 residues. The V end was cut by 4 bases, the J end by 0 bases, with 12 bases between. CDR3 nucleotides: TGTGCCAGCAGTTCAGGGCCCCCTCCTAACTATGGCTACACCTTC. This gives the protein CASSSGPPPNYGYTF.

The chain is built from TRBV20-1 and TRBJ1-3; unclear D gene. Trimming stripped 1 base from V and 4 bases from J, with 5 bases between. The CDR3 extends over 12 amino acids. Germline values: CDR1 DFQATT, CDR2 SNEGSKA (reference sequence). Here the CDR3 DNA reads TGCAGTGCTAGAGTTCAAGGAAACACCATATATTTT. This gives the protein CSARVQGNTIYF.

The chain has TRBV4-1 and TRBJ2-3, with D hard to call. The germline gives CDR1 MGHRA, CDR2 YSYEKL. The CDR3 is 16 residues long. Trimming took off 0 bases at V and 0 bases at J, with 10 bases between the two ends. The CDR3 DNA is TGCGCCAGCAGCCAAGATCCCGTCTTCAGCACAGATACGCAGTATTTT. Translation: CASSQDPVFSTDTQYF.